This is a list of T cell receptor beta chains from one sample in a study of cytomegalovirus exposure and HLA in healthy donors. Some clones are missing from TCRdb's copy, which holds only in-frame ones; the method was immunoSEQ multiplex PCR. In the table there are about 170,000 clones, roughly 80% of which are singletons. The sequenced sample was PBMCs. These receptors were obtained from a male donor in good health and CMV-seronegative. Both conserved end residues are part of each CDR3. D genes are given only for firm matches. Size values are once, few and many counts, or a class for expanded clones, and some rows have none.

TRBD1	TRBJ1-5	TRBV19	few	CASREFRTGKDQPQHF	TGTGCCAGTAGGGAATTCCGGACAGGGAAGGATCAGCCCCAGCATTTT
TRBD2	TRBJ2-1	TRBV5-4	.	CASSPGLAGFNNEQFF	TGTGCCAGCAGCCCCGGACTAGCGGGCTTTAACAATGAGCAGTTCTTC
.	TRBJ2-1	TRBV6-5	.	CASSYSLARDEQFF	TGTGCCAGCAGTTACTCCCTAGCCCGCGATGAGCAGTTCTTC
TRBD1	TRBJ2-2	TRBV6-1	.	CASTPRGRNTGELFF	TGTGCCAGCACCCCGAGGGGGCGGAACACCGGGGAGCTGTTTTTT
.	TRBJ1-5	TRBV10-3	.	CAISETGFQPQHF	TGTGCCATCAGTGAGACAGGTTTCCAACCCCAGCATTTT
.	TRBJ1-6	TRBV5-1	few	CASSAQRDYNSPLHF	TGCGCCAGCAGCGCGCAGCGCGACTATAATTCACCCCTCCACTTT
TRBD1	TRBJ2-7	TRBV6-5	.	CASSSGTGGTYEQYF	TGTGCCAGCAGCTCCGGGACAGGGGGCACCTACGAGCAGTACTTC
.	TRBJ1-2	TRBV6-1	.	CASSDSPRVSYTF	TGTGCCAGCAGTGATTCCCCTCGGGTGTCCTACACCTTC
.	TRBJ1-3	TRBV29-1	.	CSVRRGSGNTIYF	TGCAGCGTTCGGAGGGGCTCTGGAAACACCATATATTTT
.	TRBJ1-5	TRBV6-6	.	CASSYGAQPQHF	TGTGCCAGCAGTTACGGGGCTCAGCCCCAGCATTTT
.	TRBJ1-1	TRBV6-5	.	CASSSPGGINTEAFF	TGTGCCAGCAGTTCCCCGGGAGGCATTAACACTGAAGCTTTCTTT
.	TRBJ1-2	TRBV18	.	CASSPSSGDLLNYGYTF	TGTGCCAGCTCACCAAGTTCGGGAGACCTCCTTAACTATGGCTACACCTTC
.	TRBJ1-5	TRBV1	.	CTSSLITGGNQPQHF	TGCACCAGCAGCCTAATAACAGGGGGCAATCAGCCCCAGCATTTT
TRBD1	TRBJ2-3	TRBV5-5	.	CASSLTNRGPTDTQYF	TGTGCCAGCAGCTTAACAAACAGGGGGCCAACAGATACGCAGTATTTT
TRBD2	TRBJ2-2	TRBV30	.	CAWSVSGGWSGELFF	TGTGCCTGGAGTGTTTCGGGGGGATGGTCCGGGGAGCTGTTTTTT
.	TRBJ1-1	TRBV7-9	.	CASGGFKTEAFF	TGTGCCAGCGGGGGGTTCAAGACTGAAGCTTTCTTT
.	TRBJ2-2	TRBV5-4	.	CATSREGSMNTGELFF	TGTGCCACCTCACGGGAAGGGTCCATGAACACCGGGGAGCTGTTTTTT
.	TRBJ1-5	TRBV4-1	.	CASSQVPEGVQPQHF	TGCGCCAGCAGCCAAGTCCCGGAGGGAGTTCAGCCCCAGCATTTT
TRBD1	TRBJ1-5	TRBV6-5	.	CASTSGQGDQPQHF	TGTGCCAGCACTTCCGGACAGGGCGATCAGCCCCAGCATTTT
TRBD1	TRBJ2-5	TRBV27	.	CASSSYGQGARETQYF	TGTGCCAGCAGTTCTTACGGACAGGGGGCGAGGGAGACCCAGTACTTC
.	TRBJ2-2	TRBV19	.	CASSINQLGRGELFF	TGTGCCAGTAGTATTAATCAGCTGGGCAGAGGGGAGCTGTTTTTT
.	TRBJ1-1	TRBV6-1	few	CASSEQGLENTEAFF	TGTGCCAGCAGTGAACAGGGCCTTGAGAACACTGAAGCTTTCTTT
.	TRBJ2-7	TRBV29-1	once	CSVQGGTEQYF	TGCAGCGTCCAGGGGGGAACCGAGCAGTACTTC
.	TRBJ1-5	TRBV11-2	.	CASSPSGGLNQPQHF	TGTGCCAGCAGCCCTAGCGGCGGGTTGAATCAGCCCCAGCATTTT
.	TRBJ1-6	TRBV6-6	.	CASSYDSLGSPLHF	TGTGCCAGCAGTTACGACAGCTTGGGGTCACCCCTCCACTTT
.	TRBJ1-3	TRBV5-8	.	CASSLGTRRTGNTIYF	TGTGCCAGCAGCTTGGGGACAAGGAGAACTGGAAACACCATATATTTT
.	TRBJ1-1	TRBV2	few	CASSGLEGGTEAFF	TGTGCCAGCAGTGGTCTGGAAGGGGGCACTGAAGCTTTCTTT
.	TRBJ1-2	TRBV30	.	CAWSPGQPNQQGYTF	TGTGCCTGGAGCCCGGGACAACCCAACCAGCAAGGCTACACCTTC
.	TRBJ1-1	TRBV7-8	.	CASTQQARAEAFF	TGTGCCAGCACTCAGCAGGCGAGGGCGGAAGCTTTCTTT
TRBD1	TRBJ2-6	TRBV27	.	CASRYRDRDSGANVLTF	TGTGCCAGCAGGTACCGGGACAGGGACTCTGGGGCCAACGTCCTGACTTTC
.	TRBJ1-2	TRBV10-2	.	CASDRGIGGYTF	TGCGCCAGCGATAGGGGGATCGGTGGCTACACCTTC
.	TRBJ2-1	TRBV21-1	.	CASSKEDTDRGEQFF	TGTGCCAGCAGCAAAGAGGACACAGATCGAGGTGAGCAGTTCTTC
.	TRBJ2-5	TRBV19	.	CASSIGGQLSETQYF	TGTGCCAGTAGTATTGGGGGACAACTTTCAGAGACCCAGTACTTC
TRBD1	TRBJ1-1	TRBV19	.	CASSINRGRFDTEAFF	TGTGCCAGTAGTATTAACAGGGGGCGGTTCGACACTGAAGCTTTCTTT
TRBD1	TRBJ2-4	TRBV11-2	.	CASSLEFGTGGNIQYF	TGTGCCAGCAGCTTAGAGTTTGGGACAGGCGGAAACATTCAGTACTTC
TRBD2	TRBJ2-2	TRBV5-6	once	CASSMEWSGGADGELFF	TGTGCCAGCAGCATGGAGTGGAGCGGGGGGGCCGATGGGGAGCTGTTTTTT
TRBD2	TRBJ2-5	TRBV5-1	.	CASSLGLAQTQYF	TGCGCCAGCAGTCTCGGACTAGCGCAGACCCAGTACTTC
.	TRBJ2-2	TRBV5-1	.	CASRVPGGETGELFF	TGCGCCAGCAGAGTCCCCGGAGGTGAGACCGGGGAGCTGTTTTTT
TRBD1	TRBJ1-6	TRBV30	.	CAMLMWQGEESPLHF	TGTGCTATGTTGATGTGGCAGGGGGAAGAGTCACCCCTCCACTTT
.	TRBJ1-1	TRBV2	.	CASSEEGNTEAFF	TGTGCCAGCAGTGAGGAGGGGAACACTGAAGCTTTCTTT
TRBD1	TRBJ1-1	TRBV7-2	once	CASSLKGQGAEAFF	TGTGCCAGCAGCTTAAAGGGACAGGGCGCTGAAGCTTTCTTT
TRBD1	TRBJ2-2	TRBV15	.	CATGGTGAENTGELFF	TGTGCCACCGGAGGGACAGGGGCGGAGAACACCGGGGAGCTGTTTTTT
TRBD1	TRBJ2-2	TRBV2	.	CASGQGGAGELFF	TGTGCCAGCGGACAGGGAGGCGCCGGGGAGCTGTTTTTT
TRBD1	TRBJ1-5	TRBV19	once	CASRAPGTGNSNQPQHF	TGTGCCAGTAGAGCTCCCGGGACAGGTAATAGCAATCAGCCCCAGCATTTT
TRBD1	TRBJ2-7	TRBV7-2	once	CASSPTGGGSYEQYF	TGTGCCAGCAGCCCGACAGGGGGCGGCTCCTACGAGCAGTACTTC
.	TRBJ1-3	TRBV5-4	.	CASSVQAGNTIYF	TGTGCCAGCAGCGTACAGGCTGGAAACACCATATATTTT
TRBD2	TRBJ2-1	TRBV7-9	.	CASSLATSGDSYNEQFF	TGTGCCAGCAGCTTAGCGACTAGCGGGGACTCCTACAATGAGCAGTTCTTC
TRBD1	TRBJ2-3	TRBV19	.	CASSRRRQGPSTDTQYF	TGTGCCAGTAGCCGAAGGAGACAGGGACCATCCACAGATACGCAGTATTTT
TRBD1	TRBJ1-5	TRBV18	.	CASSIRDRDQPQHF	TGTGCCAGCTCAATCCGGGACAGGGATCAGCCCCAGCATTTT
TRBD1	TRBJ1-1	TRBV7-8	.	CASSPTRGLTEAFF	TGTGCCAGCAGCCCAACCAGGGGGTTAACTGAAGCTTTCTTT
.	TRBJ1-5	TRBV19	.	CASSPTGGQPQHF	TGTGCCAGTAGTCCGACTGGAGGGCAGCCCCAGCATTTT
.	TRBJ1-2	TRBV7-9	.	CASSLDAGERPLYTF	TGTGCCAGCAGCTTAGATGCGGGGGAAAGGCCTTTGTACACCTTC
.	TRBJ2-2	TRBV7-6	.	CASSPGGAGELFF	TGTGCCAGCAGCCCTGGAGGGGCCGGGGAGCTGTTTTTT
.	TRBJ2-7	TRBV5-6	.	CASSPDRFYEQYF	TGTGCCAGCAGCCCAGACAGATTCTACGAGCAGTACTTC
TRBD1	TRBJ1-5	TRBV10-3	.	CAISESQGDQPQHF	TGTGCCATCAGTGAGTCGCAGGGGGATCAGCCCCAGCATTTT